The 27 T cell receptor beta chains below come from one sample, sequenced in a study of shared clonotypes between healthy human individuals. The method was immunoSEQ multiplex PCR; TCRdb's version includes in-frame clones alone and lacks a portion of them. The data hold about 1.9 million clones, with about 94% observed a single time. CD45RO-negative CD8 cells positively selected for CCR7 made up the naive population, which excluded terminally differentiated effector memory CD45RA+ cells. Sequences were obtained from naive CD8+ T cells from PBMCs. The receptors were sampled from a man between 18 and 29 years old in good health. Some clones in this sample may be carry-over from other donors' samples.

This sequence joins TRBV19 and TRBJ2-7; TRBD2 matches at 15 bases. The V gene's germline CDR1 is LNHDA and CDR2 SQIVND (reference sequence). V shed 5 bases, J shed 4 bases, and the junction held 6 bases outside the gene matches. This CDR3 contains 16 residues. CDR3 sequence: CASSSQGTSGRYEQYF. The CDR3 nucleotides read TGTGCCAGTAGTTCCCAGGGGACTAGCGGGAGGTACGAGCAGTACTTC.

This chain connects TRBV6-5 to TRBJ2-1; D might be TRBD1 (5 bases). The V gene's germline CDR1 is MNHEY and CDR2 SVGAGI. Trimming removed 0 bases at V and 8 bases at J, with 17 bases between. This CDR3 contains 16 residues. DNA for the CDR3: TGTGCCAGCAGTTACTCGTCGAACCAATTAGGGGATGAGCAGTTCTTC. This translates into CASSYSSNQLGDEQFF.

About this clone: Other DNA variants within this sample encode the same CDR3. This chain uses TRBV4-2 with TRBJ1-2, with D possibly matching TRBD1 (5 bases). V was clipped by 0 bases and J by 5 bases, with 13 bases between them. Germline V gives CDR1 LGHNA, CDR2 YNFKEQ. The CDR3 extends over 15 amino acids. The CDR3 sequence: CASSQDRGGGYGYTF. The CDR3 DNA sequence: TGTGCCAGCAGCCAAGATCGGGGTGGGGGTTATGGCTACACCTTC.

On this clone itself: Different DNA sequences within this sample yield the same CDR3. This chain uses TRBV9 with TRBJ2-7, with D possibly TRBD2 on 5 matching bases. CDR1 SGDLS and CDR2 YYNGEE come from the germline V gene. V lost 2 bases and J lost 0, with 6 bases in between. The CDR3 is 13 residues long. The CDR3 coding sequence is TGTGCCAGCAGCGTCGGACTCTCCTACGAGCAGTACTTC. The encoded protein is CASSVGLSYEQYF.

V is TRBV2 and J is TRBJ1-4; D is undetermined. This CDR3 has 18 residues. CDR1 and CDR2 (germline): SNHLY, FYNNEI. The ends were cut back, 4 bases at V and 7 bases at J, with 25 bases in the middle. As DNA, the CDR3 is TGTGCCAGCAGTGTCTTTTGGGTCAGCAACGCTGCGGGTGAAAAACTGTTTTTT. The encoded protein is CASSVFWVSNAAGEKLFF.

The V gene is TRBV5-1, the J gene TRBJ2-1; D might be TRBD2 (5 bases). The CDR3 length is 13 residues. The germline V gene encodes CDR1 SGHRS and CDR2 YFSETQ. Trimming shortened V by 6 bases and J by 7 bases, and 14 bases separated the two germline ends. The CDR3 DNA follows: TGCGCCAGCACCAGGACTGAACGGAATGAGCAGTTCTTC. It specifies CASTRTERNEQFF. Full variable domain (rest looked up from reference TRBV5-1 and TRBJ2-1): KAGVTQTPRYLIKTRGQQVTLSCSPISGHRSVSWYQQTPGQGLQFLFEYFSETQRNKGNFPGRFSGRQFSNSRSEMNVSTLELGDSALYLCASTRTERNEQFFGPGTRLTVL.

The J gene is TRBJ2-7, the V gene TRBV6-5; a possible D gene is TRBD1 (5 bases). The CDR3 spans 12 residues. Germline CDR1 MNHEY, CDR2 SVGAGI. Deletions cut 7 bases from V and 5 bases from J, with 12 bases between. CDR3 in DNA: TGTGCCAGCAATAAATGGGGCAACGAGCAGTACTTC. Translating it yields CASNKWGNEQYF.

The J gene is TRBJ2-3, the V gene TRBV5-6; TRBD2 might be the D (7 bases). CDR3 length equals 15 residues. Germline V lookup: CDR1 SGHDT, CDR2 YYEEEE. The V gene lost 4 bases and the J gene lost 10 bases, with 22 bases spanning the gap. This CDR3 is CASSLGHLYSGSQYF. The DNA of the CDR3 is TGTGCCAGCAGCCTGGGACATCTCTATAGCGGGTCGCAGTATTTT.

V is TRBV5-1 and J is TRBJ2-3; D is undetermined. V lost 0 bases and J 2 bases, leaving 13 bases between the germline ends. The CDR3 is made up of 16 amino acids. Germline CDR1 reads SGHRS; CDR2 reads YFSETQ. The DNA for the CDR3 is TGCGCCAGCAGCTTGGAATATGTCCCGTTCACAGATACGCAGTATTTT. Its translation: CASSLEYVPFTDTQYF.

The chain uses TRBV7-9 and TRBJ2-7; 13 nucleotides line up with TRBD2. Unmatched junction bases numbered 2, after V lost 4 bases and J lost 2 bases. Germline lookup yields CDR1 SEHNR and CDR2 FQNEAQ (reference sequence). The CDR3 runs to 15 residues. CDR3 residues: CASSSGTSGAYEQYF. The CDR3, as DNA: TGTGCCAGCAGCTCCGGGACTAGCGGGGCCTACGAGCAGTACTTC.

CDR3 coding DNA: TGTGCCAGCAGCGGGCCCGGGGCTAGCAATCAGCCCCAGCATTTT. This encodes CASSGPGASNQPQHF. This chain links TRBV7-9 with TRBJ1-5; D is possibly TRBD1 (5 bases). CDR1 is SEHNR, CDR2 FQNEAQ, per germline (reference sequence). Trimming stripped 5 bases from V and 0 bases from J, with 11 bases between. CDR3 length: 15 amino acids.

The rearrangement links TRBV15 to TRBJ2-5, with D possibly called TRBD1 or TRBD2 (6 bases each). The V gene's germline CDR1 is LNHNV and CDR2 YYDKDF (reference sequence). CDR3 length equals 16 residues. With 5 bases removed from V and 2 bases from J, the gap between germline ends came to 18 bases. CDR3 bases: TGTGCCACCAGCCCTGGGGGGCGACAGTCACAAGAGACCCAGTACTTC. Encoded protein: CATSPGGRQSQETQYF.

V gene TRBV11-2 combines with J gene TRBJ2-1, with 8 bases aligning to TRBD2. The CDR3 has 17 residues. The germline gives CDR1 SGHAT, CDR2 FQNNGV. V shed 2 bases, J shed 7 bases, and the junction held 13 bases outside the gene matches. CDR3 DNA: TGTGCCAGCAGCTTATATCCCCTAGCGGGCAAGGGGAATGAGCAGTTCTTC. Encoded protein: CASSLYPLAGKGNEQFF.

The rearrangement links TRBV7-9 to TRBJ2-5, with 7 bases lining up with TRBD2. V trimming: 4 bases; J trimming: 5 bases; junction bases outside the gene matches: 13. The CDR3 spans 16 residues. Looked up from germline, CDR1 is SEHNR and CDR2 is FQNEAQ (reference sequence). The CDR3 DNA follows: TGTGCCAGCAGCTCCTCCCTCGCGGGAGCGAGGGAGACCCAGTACTTC. Amino acid sequence: CASSSSLAGARETQYF.

V gene TRBV7-6 combines with J gene TRBJ2-1, with TRBD2 matching over 8 bases. The V and J ends lost 5 bases and 0 bases, in that order; junction bases with no gene match: 15. Germline V gene lookup returns CDR1 SGHVS and CDR2 FNYEAQ. The CDR3 sequence is 19 residues long. CDR3 coding DNA: TGTGCCAGCAGCAAAATTGGGCTAGCGGGCACCCGCTCCTACAATGAGCAGTTCTTC. It encodes CASSKIGLAGTRSYNEQFF.

The genes are TRBV15 and TRBJ2-1, with TRBD2 identical over 12 bases. Germline V lookup: CDR1 LNHNV, CDR2 YYDKDF (reference sequence). This CDR3 is built from 15 residues. V dropped 5 bases and J dropped 5; count of bases not matched to a gene: 4. CDR3 sequence reads: CATSRTSGTHNEQFF. The CDR3 bases are TGTGCCACCAGCCGGACTAGCGGGACGCACAATGAGCAGTTCTTC.

CDR3 nucleotide sequence: TGTGCCAGCGAGACTAGCGGGTCATGGAATGAGCAGTTCTTC. It specifies CASETSGSWNEQFF. The chain uses TRBV7-9 and TRBJ2-1; 10 bases are shared with TRBD2. The CDR3 extends over 14 amino acids. The V gene end was trimmed by 8 bases and the J gene end by 7 bases; junction bases not matched to a gene: 8. The germline V gene has CDR1 SEHNR and CDR2 FQNEAQ (reference sequence).

The rearrangement joins TRBV7-3 to TRBJ2-1, with D perhaps matching TRBD1 or TRBD2 (5 bases each). V lost 4 bases and J 0 bases, leaving 10 bases between the germline ends. Germline CDR1 and CDR2: SGHTA and FQGTGA. The CDR3 loop spans 15 amino acids. For the CDR3, the DNA is TGTGCCAGCAGCTGGGACGGATCCTCCTACAATGAGCAGTTCTTC. Translation gives CASSWDGSSYNEQFF.

The rearrangement links TRBV6-6 to TRBJ1-1, with 8 bases that match TRBD1. This CDR3 has 14 residues. Germline CDR1 is MNHNY and CDR2 is SVGAGI (reference sequence). Trimming at V came to 0 bases and at J to 4 bases, leaving 1 base not matched to a gene. CDR3 DNA sequence: TGTGCCAGCAGTTACTCCGACAGGGGCACTGAAGCTTTCTTT. This gives the protein CASSYSDRGTEAFF.

This clone was counted a single time. The gene calls are TRBV2 and TRBJ2-1; D is ambiguous. The CDR3 totals 11 residues. Trimming shortened V by 7 bases and J by 2 bases, and 3 bases separated the two germline ends. Germline V gene lookup returns CDR1 SNHLY and CDR2 FYNNEI. The CDR3 DNA reads TGTGCCAGCACACCCTACAATGAGCAGTTCTTC. Translating it yields CASTPYNEQFF. Full variable domain (remainder filled in from reference TRBV2 and TRBJ2-1): EPEVTQTPSHQVTQMGQEVILRCVPISNHLYFYWYRQILGQKVEFLVSFYNNEISEKSEIFDDQFSVERPDGSNFTLKIRSTKLEDSAMYFCASTPYNEQFFGPGTRLTVL.

The V call is TRBV28, the J call TRBJ2-1; 7 bases align to TRBD1. CDR1 and CDR2 from the germline V gene are MDHEN and SYDVKM. CDR3 length: 15 residues. The ends lost 2 bases at V and 3 bases at J; junction bases unmatched: 4. The CDR3 DNA is TGTGCCAGCAGTTTAATCCGGACAGGCTACAATGAGCAGTTCTTC. Its translation is CASSLIRTGYNEQFF.

This clone was seen only once. This CDR3 is CASSVIDRAYGYTF. The DNA of the CDR3 is TGTGCCAGCAGTGTCATCGACAGGGCCTATGGCTACACCTTC. This rearrangement joins TRBV28 to TRBJ1-2, with TRBD1 matching over 7 bases. The V and J ends lost 5 bases and 4 bases, in that order; junction bases with no gene match: 7. CDR3 length: 14 residues. CDR1 MDHEN and CDR2 SYDVKM come from the germline V gene.

This clone was counted only a few times. V is TRBV6-5 and J is TRBJ1-5; D is uncertain. Germline CDR1 and CDR2: MNHEY and SVGAGI. With 6 bases removed from V and 0 bases from J, the gap between germline ends came to 9 bases. CDR3 length equals 14 residues. DNA of the CDR3: TGTGCCAGCAGCCTGGGTTATAGCAATCAGCCCCAGCATTTT. Translated, it gives CASSLGYSNQPQHF.

This clone has just one count. The chain recombines TRBV30 with TRBJ1-2; D perhaps matches TRBD1 (5 bases). CDR3 length: 14 residues. The germline V gene has CDR1 GTSNPN and CDR2 SVGIG (reference sequence). V lost 4 bases and J lost 0, with 12 bases in between. CDR3 DNA sequence: TGTGCCTGGATGGGCAGGGCGGCTAACTATGGCTACACCTTC. This sequence encodes CAWMGRAANYGYTF.

This chain uses TRBV7-2 with TRBJ2-7; D may correspond to TRBD1 or TRBD2 (5 bases each). V was pared by 5 bases and J by 1 base, with 12 bases between. CDR1 is SGHTA, CDR2 FQGNSA, per germline. This CDR3 has 14 residues. The CDR3 nucleotides are TGTGCCAGCAGCCCACGCGAGGGGTCCTACGAGCAGTACTTC. It specifies CASSPREGSYEQYF.

A remark on this clone: Other nucleotide sequences in the sample specify the same CDR3. The chain recombines TRBV9 with TRBJ2-1, with TRBD2 matching over 8 bases. J gave up 7 bases and V 2 bases, and 2 bases lay outside the gene matches. CDR1 and CDR2 from the germline V gene are SGDLS and YYNGEE. The CDR3 is 13 amino acids. CDR3 coding DNA: TGTGCCAGCAGCGTGGGCGGGAGGAATGAGCAGTTCTTC. Translating gives CASSVGGRNEQFF.

The rearrangement links TRBV5-4 to TRBJ1-6, with TRBD1 identical over 7 bases. CDR1 SGHNT and CDR2 YYREEE come from the germline V gene (reference sequence). CDR3 length: 15 amino acids. V was pared by 4 bases and J by 7 bases, with 8 bases of the junction left unmatched. CDR3 in DNA: TGTGCCAGCAGCCTCGACAGGGTAACGAATTCACCCCTCCACTTT. Translating it yields CASSLDRVTNSPLHF.